These 7 T cell receptor beta chains were all obtained from the same sample, sequenced in a study of shared clonotypes between healthy human individuals. The protocol was immunoSEQ multiplex PCR, while the TCRdb copy is restricted to in-frame clones and leaves out a portion. This table holds almost 750,000 clones, just under 75% found once. Material for sequencing was memory CD4+ T cells sorted from blood. Subset of the sample: CD45RA-negative fraction. These receptors all come from a woman aged 25-40 years in good health.

This clone was seen a few times. The CDR3 DNA sequence: TGCGCCAGCAGCATTAATTTTAGTGGTGAGCAGTTCTTC. This gives the protein CASSINFSGEQFF. The chain employs TRBV5-1 and TRBJ2-1; no clear D gene. V was shortened by 4 bases and J by 9 bases, with 14 bases between the two germline ends. CDR3 length: 13 residues. The V gene's germline CDR1 is SGHRS and CDR2 YFSETQ.

This rearrangement joins TRBV5-1 to TRBJ2-1; 11 bases agree with TRBD2. This CDR3 region has 15 residues. Germline V gene sequence: CDR1 SGHRS, CDR2 YFSETQ. V gave up 2 bases and J gave up 5 bases; unmatched junction bases: 3. DNA of the CDR3: TGCGCCAGCAGCTTACTAGCGGGAGTCAACAATGAGCAGTTCTTC. Amino acids: CASSLLAGVNNEQFF.

This rearrangement joins TRBV2 to TRBJ2-7; 9 positions agree with TRBD2. The CDR3 is made up of 15 amino acids. V was clipped by 5 bases and J by 3 bases; unmatched bases: 8. Germline CDR1 is SNHLY and CDR2 is FYNNEI. CDR3 region: CASSQIGTSIYEQYF. In DNA, the CDR3 is TGTGCCAGCAGTCAAATCGGGACTAGCATCTACGAGCAGTACTTC.

This clone was counted a few times. This chain joins TRBV27 and TRBJ2-2, with TRBD2 matching over 8 bases. Per germline, CDR1 MNHEY and CDR2 SMNVEV (reference sequence). The length of the CDR3 is 16 residues. Losses at the gene ends were 5 bases for V and 4 bases for J; bases not matched to a gene: 9. The CDR3 sequence is CASSPKTGTSTGELFF. CDR3 DNA: TGTGCCAGCAGTCCCAAAACCGGGACTAGCACCGGGGAGCTGTTTTTT.

The CDR3 sequence: CASSYKDRATDTQYF. DNA of the CDR3: TGTGCCAGCAGTTATAAGGACAGGGCCACAGATACGCAGTATTTT. The J gene is TRBJ2-3, the V gene TRBV25-1; 8 bases align to TRBD1. The CDR3 loop spans 15 amino acids. Germline CDR1 reads MGHDK; CDR2 reads SYGVNS. Germline trimming cut 5 bases from V and 2 bases from J; bases unmatched to any gene: 6.

The rearrangement uses TRBV19 and TRBJ2-7, with D maybe TRBD1 (6 bases). Germline CDR1 is LNHDA and CDR2 is SQIVND (reference sequence). Trimming pared 5 bases from V and 0 bases from J, leaving 14 bases between. The CDR3 is made up of 15 amino acids. The CDR3 DNA reads as TGTGCCAGTAGTGAAGGCTGGACAGCCTCCTACGAGCAGTACTTC. Its translation is CASSEGWTASYEQYF. The whole variable domain, filled in from reference TRBV19 and TRBJ2-7, reads DGGITQSPKYLFRKEGQNVTLSCEQNLNHDAMYWYRQDPGQGLRLIYYSQIVNDFQKGDIAEGYSVSREKKESFPLTVTSAQKNPTAFYLCASSEGWTASYEQYFGPGTRLTVT.

This clone was detected many times. CDR3 DNA: TGCGCCAGCAGCCGAGAGCACAGGGTCCCAGATACGCAGTATTTT. This translates into CASSREHRVPDTQYF. The chain has TRBV4-1 and TRBJ2-3, with D possibly matching TRBD1 (6 bases). Trimming took 4 bases from V and 4 from J, leaving 15 bases between them. The length of the CDR3 is 15 residues. CDR1 is MGHRA, CDR2 YSYEKL, per germline.